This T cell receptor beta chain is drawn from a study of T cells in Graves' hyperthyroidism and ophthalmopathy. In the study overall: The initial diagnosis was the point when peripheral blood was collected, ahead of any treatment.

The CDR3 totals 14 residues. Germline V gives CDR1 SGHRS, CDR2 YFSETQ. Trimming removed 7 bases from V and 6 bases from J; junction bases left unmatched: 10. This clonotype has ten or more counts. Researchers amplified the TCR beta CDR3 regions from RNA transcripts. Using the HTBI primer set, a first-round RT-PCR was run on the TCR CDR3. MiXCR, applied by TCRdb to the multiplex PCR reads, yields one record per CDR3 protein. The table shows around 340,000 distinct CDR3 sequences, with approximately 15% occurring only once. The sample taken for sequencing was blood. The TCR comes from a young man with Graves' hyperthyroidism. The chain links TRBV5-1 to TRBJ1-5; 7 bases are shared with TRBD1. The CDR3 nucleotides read TGCGCCAGCGCCCCCCAGGGGGGTACTCAGCCCCAGCATTTT. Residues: CASAPQGGTQPQHF. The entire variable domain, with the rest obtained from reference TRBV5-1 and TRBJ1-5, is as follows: KAGVTQTPRYLIKTRGQQVTLSCSPISGHRSVSWYQQTPGQGLQFLFEYFSETQRNKGNFPGRFSGRQFSNSRSEMNVSTLELGDSALYLCASAPQGGTQPQHFGDGTRLSIL.